This T cell receptor (beta chain) was obtained from a study of cytotoxic CD8 clonotypes in ibrutinib-treated CLL. For the study at large: Response sampling came at median around 12 months of treatment, ranging roughly 6 to 36 months.

Depth targeted 1 in 200,000 to 1 in 1 million T cells, averaging roughly 9.7x coverage per clonotype. Profiled with immunoSEQ multiplex PCR; TCRdb holds only in-frame clones, not every one. The sample has around 20,000 clones; around 72% are singletons. Points from the study as a whole: Having risen at ibrutinib response, clonality had fallen back toward baseline by progression. Circulating CD8+ T-cell counts were tracked by baseline clonality, which exceeded that of age-matched healthy donors.

Regarding this clone: The antigen remains unidentified.

The CDR3 covers 15 residues. V shed 5 bases and J shed 0 bases, with 11 bases lying between them. Germline-derived CDR1 and CDR2 are LNHDA and SQIVND (reference sequence). The chain employs TRBV19 and TRBJ1-5, with D possibly being TRBD1 (6 bases). The receptor comes from a human donor with chronic lymphocytic leukemia. The specimen comprised PBMCs, sampled before ibrutinib treatment. Written as DNA, the CDR3 is TGTGCCAGTAGTCACGGACAGAATAGCAATCAGCCCCAGCATTTT. This sequence encodes CASSHGQNSNQPQHF.